This entry is about one TCR beta chain. Its matching antigen is unknown. Cryopreserved PBMC numbered roughly 0.9-11 million per sample before DNA extraction. Running of the v3.0 immunoSEQ assay took place at survey level. Per-sample TRB depth target: about 35,000-50,000 T-cell genomes. TCRdb keeps only in-frame clones here, not all; method: immunoSEQ multiplex PCR. In the table there are approximately 18,000 clones, 91% of which are singletons. V shed 0 bases and J 5 bases; nucleotides not matched to a gene: 4. From germline, CDR1 is SGHRS and CDR2 YFSETQ. The CDR3 runs to 15 residues. The sample is drawn from a study of long-term antiretroviral therapy in people with HIV. Study results and caveats: Clonal expansions arising prior to ART prevailed in the repertoire at every time point. Post-ART samples showed increased diversity that remained below transplant donor control levels.

This receptor was identified in a man aged 45-65 years with HIV. This chain uses TRBV5-1 with TRBJ2-1, with 8 bases aligning to TRBD2. This sample comprised unsorted PBMCs, obtained 3 years after starting antiretroviral therapy. CDR3 DNA sequence: TGCGCCAGCAGCTTGGGAGCGGGGGCTAACAATGAGCAGTTCTTC. Translated, it gives CASSLGAGANNEQFF.